Shown below are 22 T cell receptor beta chains from a single sample sequenced in a study of cytomegalovirus exposure and HLA in healthy donors. The PCR had 60 Vbeta and 13 Jbeta primers. Libraries were prepared by immunoSEQ multiplex PCR; TCRdb keeps only in-frame clonotypes and omits some of them. Found here are 140,000 to 150,000 clones; the top ten clones hold 0.75% to 1%. The sample taken for sequencing was PBMCs. Receptors originate from a male donor in good health and CMV-seronegative.

The rearrangement links TRBV6-5 to TRBJ2-1, with 7 bases that match TRBD1. CDR3 length equals 13 residues. Germline V gene data show CDR1 as MNHEY and CDR2 as SVGAGI. V dropped 4 bases and J dropped 5; count of bases not matched to a gene: 2. In DNA, the CDR3 is TGTGCCAGCAGTTTTGACAGGGACAATGAGCAGTTCTTC. It yields the protein CASSFDRDNEQFF.

This chain connects TRBV19 to TRBJ2-1; 13 bases line up with TRBD2. This CDR3 spans 16 amino acids. With V trimmed by 6 bases and J by 4 bases, 6 bases remained unmatched. CDR1 is LNHDA and CDR2 is SQIVND in the germline V gene (reference sequence). The CDR3 reads CASRSGTSGAYNEQFF. The DNA of the CDR3 is TGTGCCAGTAGATCCGGGACTAGCGGGGCATACAATGAGCAGTTCTTC. Drawing the rest from reference TRBV19 and TRBJ2-1, the complete variable domain is DGGITQSPKYLFRKEGQNVTLSCEQNLNHDAMYWYRQDPGQGLRLIYYSQIVNDFQKGDIAEGYSVSREKKESFPLTVTSAQKNPTAFYLCASRSGTSGAYNEQFFGPGTRLTVL.

The chain is built from TRBV30 and TRBJ2-7, with 8 positions matching TRBD1. J gave up 5 bases and V 2 bases, and 5 bases lay outside the gene matches. The CDR3 is made up of 13 amino acids. Germline V lookup: CDR1 GTSNPN, CDR2 SVGIG (reference sequence). CDR3 in amino acids: CAWSQGAFDEQYF. The CDR3 DNA reads TGTGCCTGGAGTCAGGGGGCTTTCGACGAGCAGTACTTC.

The chain combines TRBV27 with TRBJ2-1; D unresolved. This CDR3 is built from 15 residues. Germline lookup yields CDR1 MNHEY and CDR2 SMNVEV (reference sequence). V lost 0 bases and J lost 0, with 6 bases in between. CDR3 coding DNA: TGTGCCAGCAGTTTATCAGCGAGCTCCTACAATGAGCAGTTCTTC. Its translation is CASSLSASSYNEQFF.

The V call is TRBV6-5, the J call TRBJ1-2; no firm D call. Germline-derived CDR1 and CDR2 are MNHEY and SVGAGI. Trimming took off 6 bases at V and 8 bases at J, with 19 bases between the two ends. There are 14 residues in the CDR3. The CDR3: CASSPRRDGGGYTF. CDR3 DNA sequence: TGTGCCAGCAGCCCCCGGCGGGATGGAGGGGGCTACACCTTC.

This chain uses TRBV18 with TRBJ1-5; D is uncertain. Trimming shortened V by 6 bases and J by 2 bases, and 14 bases separated the two germline ends. Germline V CDR1 and CDR2: KGHSH, LQKENI. The CDR3 runs to 15 residues. CDR3 loop: CASSLGVAGNQPQHF. The CDR3 DNA sequence: TGTGCCAGCTCGCTCGGGGTAGCAGGCAATCAGCCCCAGCATTTT.

This chain joins TRBV4-2 and TRBJ2-1, with TRBD2 matching over 7 bases. The V and J ends lost 0 bases and 4 bases, in that order; junction bases with no gene match: 6. Germline V gene data show CDR1 as LGHNA and CDR2 as YNFKEQ. The CDR3 is 16 amino acids. This CDR3 is CASSQDGASGYNEQFF. DNA for the CDR3: TGTGCCAGCAGCCAAGATGGAGCTAGCGGATACAATGAGCAGTTCTTC.

The genes are TRBV27 and TRBJ2-7, with a possible D match to TRBD2 (6 bases). The CDR3 has 14 residues. V was cut by 7 bases and J by 7 bases, with 20 bases left in between. Germline V gene sequence: CDR1 MNHEY, CDR2 SMNVEV (reference sequence). The CDR3 nucleotides read TGTGCCAGCAAGGATGGGGGGATCACGCGAGAGCAGTACTTC. It yields the protein CASKDGGITREQYF.

V gene TRBV2 combines with J gene TRBJ1-2; D gene unclear. Germline CDR1 is SNHLY and CDR2 is FYNNEI. Between the trimmed V and J ends, which lost 6 bases and 1 base, there was a span of 15 bases. The CDR3 is 15 residues long. The CDR3 protein is CASRRESALNYGYTF. The CDR3 bases are TGTGCCAGCAGGAGGGAATCAGCACTTAACTATGGCTACACCTTC.

V usage is TRBV4-1 and J usage is TRBJ2-7; unclear D gene. The CDR3 spans 11 residues. V was shortened by 0 bases and J by 6 bases, with 3 bases between the two germline ends. Germline V gives CDR1 MGHRA, CDR2 YSYEKL. The DNA for the CDR3 is TGCGCCAGCAGCCAAGACAGCGAGCAGTACTTC. As protein: CASSQDSEQYF.

As concerns this clone: At the DNA level, this CDR3 is encoded by other sequences in the same sample as well. The chain joins TRBV18 to TRBJ1-2; D is possibly TRBD1 (6 bases). CDR1 is KGHSH, CDR2 LQKENI, per germline. Trimming took off 3 bases at V and 2 bases at J, with 7 bases between the two ends. This CDR3 spans 13 amino acids. CDR3 nucleotides: TGTGCCAGCTCACCTGACAGGAACTATGGCTACACCTTC. This sequence encodes CASSPDRNYGYTF.

Notes on this clone: Other DNA sequences in this specimen translate into the identical CDR3. The rearrangement links TRBV7-9 to TRBJ2-3, with D uncertain. CDR3 size: 14 residues. Germline-derived CDR1 and CDR2 are SEHNR and FQNEAQ (reference sequence). Trimming cost V 5 bases and J 3 bases, with 12 bases left between them. The CDR3 spells CASSLSGSTDTQYF. Here the CDR3 DNA reads TGTGCCAGCAGCCTCTCCGGGTCAACAGATACGCAGTATTTT.

The V and J genes are TRBV5-1 and TRBJ1-6; D is uncertain. Trimming took off 3 bases at V and 8 bases at J, with 12 bases between the two ends. Germline CDR1 reads SGHRS; CDR2 reads YFSETQ. This CDR3 comprises 14 residues. The DNA of the CDR3 is TGCGCCAGCAGCTCGGGAGATTGGGATTCACCCCTCCACTTT. Its translation: CASSSGDWDSPLHF.

J is TRBJ1-2 and V is TRBV19; the D gene is possibly TRBD1 (5 bases). CDR1 LNHDA and CDR2 SQIVND come from the germline V gene (reference sequence). V shed 4 bases and J shed 5 bases, with 23 bases lying between them. This CDR3 spans 17 amino acids. The CDR3 loop reads CASSTRVVRGVQYGYTF. For the CDR3, the DNA is TGTGCCAGTAGTACCAGGGTTGTCCGGGGGGTCCAGTATGGCTACACCTTC.

V is TRBV19 and J is TRBJ1-2, with D perhaps matching TRBD1 (6 bases). There are 13 residues in the CDR3. V gave up 2 bases and J gave up 6 bases, with 10 bases separating them. Germline V gives CDR1 LNHDA, CDR2 SQIVND (reference sequence). CDR3 sequence (DNA): TGTGCCAGTAGTATACGACAGGAGGATGGCTACACCTTC. Amino acid sequence: CASSIRQEDGYTF.

This rearrangement joins TRBV6-5 to TRBJ2-7; TRBD2 is a possible D gene (5 bases). The CDR3 length is 14 residues. V lost 6 bases and J lost 3, with 15 bases in between. Germline V lookup: CDR1 MNHEY, CDR2 SVGAGI. The CDR3 is CASSPGVGDYEQYF. The CDR3 DNA is TGTGCCAGCAGCCCTGGGGTCGGGGACTACGAGCAGTACTTC.

The chain has TRBV5-1 and TRBJ2-2; no reliable D call. This CDR3 spans 13 amino acids. V was trimmed by 2 bases and J by 3 bases, leaving 5 bases between them. Per the germline V gene, CDR1 is SGHRS and CDR2 is YFSETQ. The CDR3: CASSFGDTGELFF. The DNA of the CDR3 is TGCGCCAGCAGCTTCGGAGACACCGGGGAGCTGTTTTTT.

The CDR3 coding sequence is TGTGCCAGCAGCTTGCCGCCCAGGGGTGGGGAAAAACTGTTTTTT. This sequence encodes CASSLPPRGGEKLFF. The gene calls are TRBV7-9 and TRBJ1-4, with D maybe TRBD1 (6 bases). The CDR3 is 15 amino acids. Germline-derived CDR1 and CDR2 are SEHNR and FQNEAQ (reference sequence). The V gene lost 3 bases and the J gene lost 8 bases, with 16 bases spanning the gap.

The J gene is TRBJ2-7, the V gene TRBV13; no firm D call. There are 14 residues in the CDR3. Germline assignment: CDR1 PRHDT and CDR2 FYEKMQ (reference sequence). The germline V and J ends were trimmed by 1 base and 1 base, with 8 bases remaining between them. The CDR3 is CASSLVASSYEQYF. For the CDR3, the DNA is TGTGCCAGCAGCTTAGTGGCCAGTTCCTACGAGCAGTACTTC.

The chain couples TRBV14 to TRBJ2-7; D perhaps matches TRBD2 (7 bases). The CDR3 has 16 amino acids. V lost 1 base, J lost 3 bases, and 16 bases lay in between. The germline CDR1 and CDR2 sequences are SGHDN and FVKESK. The CDR3 loop reads CASSQGGGARDYEQYF. Written as DNA, the CDR3 is TGTGCCAGCAGCCAAGGAGGGGGGGCCCGGGACTACGAGCAGTACTTC.

The chain couples TRBV30 to TRBJ1-4, with 9 bases matching TRBD1. V lost 4 bases and J lost 9; bases outside the gene matches: 6. The CDR3 extends over 13 amino acids. Germline V lookup: CDR1 GTSNPN, CDR2 SVGIG (reference sequence). CDR3 in DNA: TGTGCCTGGAACCGGGACAGGGAACAAAAACTGTTTTTT. Translating gives CAWNRDREQKLFF.

CDR3 region: CASSFTGNYGYTF. CDR3 bases: TGTGCCAGCTCTTTTACAGGGAACTATGGCTACACCTTC. This chain links TRBV6-6 with TRBJ1-2; maybe TRBD1 (6 bases). This CDR3 comprises 13 residues. V lost 8 bases and J lost 2, with 12 bases in between. The germline CDR1 and CDR2 sequences are MNHNY and SVGAGI (reference sequence).